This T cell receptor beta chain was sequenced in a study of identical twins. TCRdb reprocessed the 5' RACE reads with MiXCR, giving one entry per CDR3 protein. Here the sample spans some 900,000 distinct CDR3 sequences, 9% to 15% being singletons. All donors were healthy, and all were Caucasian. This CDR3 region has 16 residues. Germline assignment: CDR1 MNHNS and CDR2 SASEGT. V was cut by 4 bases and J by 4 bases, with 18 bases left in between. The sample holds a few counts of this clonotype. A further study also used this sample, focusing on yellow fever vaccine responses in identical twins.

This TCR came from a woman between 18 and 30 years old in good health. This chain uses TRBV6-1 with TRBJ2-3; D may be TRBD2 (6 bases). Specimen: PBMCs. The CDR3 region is CASSGPGLGVADTQYF. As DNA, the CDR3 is TGTGCCAGCAGTGGGCCGGGACTCGGGGTCGCAGATACGCAGTATTTT.